These T cell receptor beta chains were read from a single sample in a study of tumor and adjacent non-tumor tissue in lung cancer. MiXCR was run by TCRdb on the multiplex PCR reads, yielding one entry per CDR3 protein. Counted here are 65,000 to 75,000 distinct CDR3 sequences, roughly three quarters occurring once; the ten biggest clones make up over 35%. Sample: distant non-tumor lung tissue. These receptors came from a man in his 60s with non-small cell lung cancer. CDR3s include the opening cysteine and the closing phenylalanine or tryptophan.

v_call	j_call	cdr3_aa
TRBV6-1	TRBJ1-5	CASSPGLYDSNQPQHF
TRBV5-6	TRBJ2-7	CVSTGGIYEQYF
TRBV6-2/TRBV6-3	TRBJ1-5	CASKDQGLGQPQHF
TRBV11-2	TRBJ2-7	CASSLVGTAYEQYF
TRBV5-1	TRBJ1-2	CASSANRIGSGGYTF
TRBV2	TRBJ2-7	CASITRPSNHEQYF
TRBV4-1	TRBJ1-6	CASSQDETYCLPLHF
TRBV4-1	TRBJ2-1	CASSGQTNSYDEQFF
TRBV28	TRBJ1-1	CASRTGDLNTEAFF
TRBV6-5	TRBJ2-1	CASSYGAMDEQFF
TRBV4-1	TRBJ2-1	CPSSQGHNEQFF
TRBV11-2	TRBJ2-1	CASSLDFGLAGEQFF
TRBV28	TRBJ2-1	CAISLRGYNEQFF
TRBV6-6	TRBJ2-2	CATSSTWNAGELFF
TRBV4-2	TRBJ1-1	CAISPPLGAVNTEAFF
TRBV19	TRBJ2-1	CASSRLSTGYNEQFF
TRBV11-1	TRBJ2-1	CANSGQGREQFF
TRBV5-1	TRBJ1-2	CASSLLWEPYGYTF
TRBV6-6	TRBJ2-4	CASSTTRTVRNIQYF
TRBV30	TRBJ2-2	CARSVVMNTEKLFF
TRBV12-3/TRBV12-4	TRBJ2-2	CANSLGEGRGTGELFF
TRBV20-1	TRBJ2-3	CSVSGLAGFTDTQYF
TRBV19	TRBJ2-7	CASSIVPGIYEQYF
TRBV11-3	TRBJ2-1	CASTLNQLVVLGEQLF
TRBV29-1	TRBJ2-7	CSFEDRHGKTYEQYF
TRBV10-1	TRBJ2-3	CASSERPSGLSGNTQYF
TRBV5-1	TRBJ1-6	CASSLDGNPPLHF
TRBV12-3/TRBV12-4	TRBJ2-7	CDSSFLGSSYEQYF
TRBV28	TRBJ2-7	CASTIGQGGYKHYF
TRBV4-2	TRBJ2-6	CASKQEALSGANVLTF
TRBV29-1	TRBJ1-1	CRASAGGDTVAFF
TRBV4-2	TRBJ1-5	CVSIQTGTGKQPQHF
TRBV29-1	TRBJ2-5	CNVARGGEQEAQYF
TRBV28	TRBJ2-5	CASKIQRVRETQYF
TRBV24-1	TRBJ2-3	CATSEKDTQYF
TRBV20-1	TRBJ2-7	CSVRDAVRDRAYEQYF
TRBV28	TRBJ1-1	CSSSLPGQGKTEAFF
TRBV29-1	TRBJ2-7	CGVEGPHGTAPYEQYF
TRBV20-1	TRBJ2-1	CSAGMGGKQFF
TRBV6-5	TRBJ2-1	CASWGDSNEQFF
TRBV7-8	TRBJ2-2	CASSLRDRYTGELFF
TRBV10-3	TRBJ2-1	CAIRSGEGSYIEQFF
TRBV5-1	TRBJ1-1	CASSSGRGGTEAFF
TRBV5-5	TRBJ2-1	CASIGGRADEQSF
TRBV6-6	TRBJ2-6	CASSYPPGGGGANVLTF